The TCR beta chain described here comes from a study of T cell responses to AZD1222 COVID-19 vaccine. Study context: Pooled samples include second doses given at about 4 or 12 weeks.

For this clone: Antigen specificity is unknown.

Trimming removed 4 bases from V and 4 bases from J, with 10 bases in between. This CDR3 spans 13 amino acids. Germline V gives CDR1 WSHSY, CDR2 SAAADI. Only in-frame clones appear in the TCRdb table, and some are missing; sequencing was by immunoSEQ multiplex PCR. The sample consists of under 200,000 clones, more than 80% of them appearing once. Study-wide points: Seropositivity was recorded at baseline in only a handful of AZD1222 recipients. Samples come after the peak T cell response, not at day 14.

The chain uses TRBV10-2 and TRBJ1-1, with D perhaps matching TRBD1 (5 bases). The source of this sequence is an adult in good health. The sequencing used peripheral blood, collected on day 0 of AZD1222 vaccination. In DNA form, the CDR3 reads TGCGCCAGCAGTGTGGGGGGAGTCACTGAAGCTTTCTTT. This gives the protein CASSVGGVTEAFF.